The 21 T cell receptor beta chains presented below share a single source sample, sequenced in a study of cytomegalovirus exposure and HLA in healthy donors. The PCR made use of 60 Vbeta and 13 Jbeta primers. Sequenced by immunoSEQ multiplex PCR; TCRdb stores in-frame clones only, minus some. The data hold about 82,000 clones, with 65% to 80% observed a single time. Input material: PBMCs. These TCRs come from a human donor in good health.

The CDR3 nucleotides read TGTGCCAGCAGCTACAGGGGAACCACAGATACGCAGTATTTT. Translation gives CASSYRGTTDTQYF. The V call is TRBV5-6, the J call TRBJ2-3; 7 positions match TRBD1. V trimming: 3 bases; J trimming: 2 bases; junction bases outside the gene matches: 3. The CDR3 has 14 residues. The germline CDR1 and CDR2 sequences are SGHDT and YYEEEE.

This chain uses TRBV19 with TRBJ1-5, with 10 positions matching TRBD1. CDR3 length: 16 residues. CDR1 LNHDA and CDR2 SQIVND come from the germline V gene (reference sequence). The V segment lost 6 bases and the J segment 2 bases; nucleotides outside the gene matches: 7. The CDR3: CASRPGTGVGNQPQHF. The CDR3 nucleotides are TGTGCCAGTAGACCTGGGACAGGGGTTGGCAATCAGCCCCAGCATTTT. The complete variable domain, with remaining parts taken from reference TRBV19 and TRBJ1-5, reads DGGITQSPKYLFRKEGQNVTLSCEQNLNHDAMYWYRQDPGQGLRLIYYSQIVNDFQKGDIAEGYSVSREKKESFPLTVTSAQKNPTAFYLCASRPGTGVGNQPQHFGDGTRLSIL.

V gene TRBV7-8 combines with J gene TRBJ2-5; 8 nucleotides line up with TRBD2. The CDR3 extends over 17 amino acids. Per germline, CDR1 SGHVS and CDR2 FQNEAQ. J gave up 5 bases and V 5 bases, and 16 bases lay outside the gene matches. DNA of the CDR3: TGTGCCAGCAGCCCCCACGGGGGGGGGAGAGCGTTTGAGACCCAGTACTTC. The encoded protein is CASSPHGGGRAFETQYF.

The rearrangement uses TRBV29-1 and TRBJ2-1; 7 nucleotides line up with TRBD1. Germline V gene data show CDR1 as SQVTM and CDR2 as ANQGSEA. CDR3 length equals 14 residues. The V segment lost 7 bases and the J segment 6 bases; nucleotides outside the gene matches: 12. In DNA form, the CDR3 reads TGCAGCGGTCGATACGACAGGGCTAGCAATGAGCAGTTCTTC. It is translated as CSGRYDRASNEQFF.

The CDR3 reads CASSLEGFDVLTF. DNA for the CDR3: TGTGCCAGCAGCTTAGAGGGGTTTGACGTCCTGACTTTC. This chain links TRBV7-9 with TRBJ2-6; D is perhaps TRBD1 (5 bases). The CDR3 runs 13 residues. Germline CDR1 and CDR2: SEHNR and FQNEAQ (reference sequence). Trimming removed 1 base at V and 11 bases at J, with 9 bases between.

The rearrangement joins TRBV9 to TRBJ2-3; TRBD1 agrees at 10 bases. This CDR3 spans 15 amino acids. Germline values: CDR1 SGDLS, CDR2 YYNGEE. Trimming cost V 5 bases and J 4 bases; bases outside gene matches: 7. CDR3 region: CASRKGDRGADTQYF. For the CDR3, the DNA is TGTGCCAGCAGAAAAGGGGACAGGGGAGCAGATACGCAGTATTTT.

The chain links TRBV29-1 to TRBJ1-1, with D hard to call. V was cut by 1 base and J by 1 base, with 7 bases left in between. The CDR3 spans 13 residues. Germline V gene data show CDR1 as SQVTM and CDR2 as ANQGSEA. Here the CDR3 reads CSVEARRNTEAFF. Here the CDR3 DNA reads TGCAGCGTTGAAGCGCGGAGGAACACTGAAGCTTTCTTT.

The DNA of the CDR3 is TGCAGCGTTGCAGGGGTGGCGGACACTGAAGCTTTCTTT. It codes for CSVAGVADTEAFF. The chain uses TRBV29-1 and TRBJ1-1; maybe TRBD1 (6 bases). V lost 4 bases and J 3 bases, leaving 12 bases between the germline ends. This CDR3 has 13 amino acids. CDR1 is SQVTM and CDR2 is ANQGSEA in the germline V gene.

This chain connects TRBV30 to TRBJ1-5, with 7 bases aligning to TRBD1. The CDR3 runs to 15 residues. Germline V gene lookup returns CDR1 GTSNPN and CDR2 SVGIG (reference sequence). The V segment lost 3 bases and the J segment 0 bases; nucleotides outside the gene matches: 5. The CDR3 DNA reads TGTGCCTGGAGCGGGGACAGTTATAGCAATCAGCCCCAGCATTTT. Translated: CAWSGDSYSNQPQHF.

J is TRBJ1-3 and V is TRBV11-2; tentatively, D is TRBD1 (6 bases). This CDR3 is built from 16 residues. Trimming removed 3 bases from V and 0 bases from J, with 12 bases in between. Germline CDR1 and CDR2: SGHAT and FQNNGV. The CDR3 is CASSFPGQSSGNTIYF. The CDR3 nucleotides are TGTGCCAGCAGCTTTCCCGGACAGAGCTCTGGAAACACCATATATTTT.

V and J are TRBV4-3 and TRBJ1-1; a possible D gene is TRBD1 (6 bases). The CDR3 has 13 amino acids. Germline V lookup: CDR1 LGHNA, CDR2 YSLEER. V was shortened by 3 bases and J by 5 bases, with 10 bases between the two germline ends. The CDR3 sequence is CASSQTGETEAFF. The CDR3, as DNA: TGCGCCAGCAGCCAGACAGGCGAAACTGAAGCTTTCTTT.

The J gene is TRBJ2-3, the V gene TRBV7-8, with a possible D match to TRBD2 (7 bases). Germline V CDR1 and CDR2: SGHVS, FQNEAQ. This CDR3 has 15 amino acids. V lost 2 bases and J 0 bases, leaving 9 bases between the germline ends. The CDR3 DNA sequence: TGTGCCAGCAGCTTACGGGGGGCTAGCACAGATACGCAGTATTTT. It is translated as CASSLRGASTDTQYF.

The gene calls are TRBV29-1 and TRBJ2-2; TRBD2 matches at 7 bases. The germline V gene has CDR1 SQVTM and CDR2 ANQGSEA. This CDR3 is built from 13 residues. The V gene end was trimmed by 8 bases and the J gene end by 1 base; junction bases not matched to a gene: 4. This CDR3 is CSTGGGNTGELFF. The CDR3 region has the DNA TGCAGCACCGGCGGGGGGAACACCGGGGAGCTGTTTTTT.

This chain uses TRBV5-1 with TRBJ2-2; weak D call: TRBD2 (6 bases). The ends were cut back, 3 bases at V and 4 bases at J, with 7 bases in the middle. The V gene's germline CDR1 is SGHRS and CDR2 YFSETQ. CDR3 size: 13 residues. The CDR3 spells CASSSGSTGELFF. The CDR3 nucleotides are TGCGCCAGCAGCTCCGGGAGCACCGGGGAGCTGTTTTTT.

The chain combines TRBV28 with TRBJ2-1; TRBD2 is a possible D gene (6 bases). CDR3 length: 12 residues. CDR1 is MDHEN, CDR2 SYDVKM, per germline. V was trimmed by 6 bases and J by 8 bases, leaving 11 bases between them. The CDR3 coding sequence is TGTGCCAGCAGATCTAGCGTCGATGAGCAGTTCTTC. Translated: CASRSSVDEQFF.

DNA for the CDR3: TGCAGCGTTGAAGCCCGGCCGGGCACTGAAGCTTTCTTT. As protein: CSVEARPGTEAFF. V is TRBV29-1 and J is TRBJ1-1; no clear D. Germline loops: CDR1 SQVTM, CDR2 ANQGSEA. This CDR3 region has 13 residues. The ends were cut back, 1 base at V and 4 bases at J, with 10 bases in the middle.

The chain recombines TRBV4-1 with TRBJ2-3; possibly TRBD2 for D (6 bases). CDR3 length: 16 amino acids. Looked up from germline, CDR1 is MGHRA and CDR2 is YSYEKL. V was pared by 4 bases and J by 0 bases, with 14 bases between. CDR3 in DNA: TGCGCCAGCAGCCGGACCGCTAGCGTTAGCACAGATACGCAGTATTTT. This codes for CASSRTASVSTDTQYF.

This clone was observed once. This chain uses TRBV11-3 with TRBJ2-1; D perhaps matches TRBD2 (7 bases). The CDR3 has 15 amino acids. The germline V and J ends were trimmed by 5 bases and 7 bases, with 18 bases remaining between them. Germline V CDR1 and CDR2: SGHNT, YENEEA. The CDR3 reads CASSINGGARNEQFF. The CDR3, as DNA: TGTGCCAGCAGCATTAATGGGGGGGCTCGAAATGAGCAGTTCTTC.

The chain links TRBV5-1 to TRBJ1-5, with TRBD1 matching over 7 bases. This CDR3 contains 13 residues. CDR1 and CDR2 from the germline V gene are SGHRS and YFSETQ. V shed 1 base and J 5 bases; nucleotides not matched to a gene: 0. The DNA for the CDR3 is TGCGCCAGCAGCTTGACAGGGGATCAGCCCCAGCATTTT. Amino acids: CASSLTGDQPQHF.

V and J are TRBV28 and TRBJ2-1; weak D call: TRBD1 (5 bases). The V end lost 4 bases, the J end lost 14 bases, and 18 bases lay between the germline ends. The CDR3 loop spans 13 amino acids. Per the germline V gene, CDR1 is MDHEN and CDR2 is SYDVKM. The CDR3 bases are TGTGCCAGCAGTTCCCCTGGGGCCCCTCGGGAGTTCTTC. Translated, it gives CASSSPGAPREFF. Combining the CDR3 with reference TRBV28 and TRBJ2-1 gives the whole variable domain DVKVTQSSRYLVKRTGEKVFLECVQDMDHENMFWYRQDPGLGLRLIYFSYDVKMKEKGDIPEGYSVSREKKERFSLILESASTNQTSMYLCASSSPGAPREFFGPGTRLTVL.

The chain employs TRBV5-6 and TRBJ2-7; the match to TRBD2 covers 10 bases. Germline assignment: CDR1 SGHDT and CDR2 YYEEEE. The length of the CDR3 is 18 residues. Trimming cost V 1 base and J 2 bases; bases outside gene matches: 12. The CDR3: CASSLFNQRGGNTYEQYF. As DNA, the CDR3 is TGTGCCAGCAGCTTGTTTAACCAGCGGGGGGGAAATACCTACGAGCAGTACTTC.